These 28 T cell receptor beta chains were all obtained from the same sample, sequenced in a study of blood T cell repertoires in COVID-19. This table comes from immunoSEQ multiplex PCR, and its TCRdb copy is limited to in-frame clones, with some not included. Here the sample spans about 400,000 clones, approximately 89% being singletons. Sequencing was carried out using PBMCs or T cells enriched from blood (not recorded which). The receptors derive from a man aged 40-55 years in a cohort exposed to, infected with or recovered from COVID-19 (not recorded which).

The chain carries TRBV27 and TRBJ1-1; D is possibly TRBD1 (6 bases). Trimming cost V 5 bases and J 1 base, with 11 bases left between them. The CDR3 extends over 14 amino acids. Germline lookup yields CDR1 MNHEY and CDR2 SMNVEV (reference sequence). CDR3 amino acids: CASSPHRENTEAFF. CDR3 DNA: TGTGCCAGCAGTCCCCACAGGGAGAACACTGAAGCTTTCTTT.

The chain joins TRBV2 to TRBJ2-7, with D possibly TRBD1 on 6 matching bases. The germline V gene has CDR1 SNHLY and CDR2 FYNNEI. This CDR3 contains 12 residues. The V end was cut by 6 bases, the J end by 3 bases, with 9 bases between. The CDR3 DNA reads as TGTGCCAGCAGGAAACAGGGCTACGAGCAGTACTTC. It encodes CASRKQGYEQYF.

Written as DNA, the CDR3 is TGTGCCAGCAGCAAACAGGGGGGTGCAGATACGCAGTATTTT. It codes for CASSKQGGADTQYF. The chain couples TRBV7-9 to TRBJ2-3; 8 bases agree with TRBD1. Germline V CDR1 and CDR2: SEHNR, FQNEAQ (reference sequence). CDR3 length equals 14 residues. With V trimmed by 5 bases and J by 4 bases, 5 bases remained unmatched.

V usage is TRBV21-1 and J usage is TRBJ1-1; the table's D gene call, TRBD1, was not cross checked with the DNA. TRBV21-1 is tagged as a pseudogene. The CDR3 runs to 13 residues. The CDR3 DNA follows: TGTGCCAGCAGCAAGACAGCGAACACTGAAGCTTTCTTT. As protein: CASSKTANTEAFF.

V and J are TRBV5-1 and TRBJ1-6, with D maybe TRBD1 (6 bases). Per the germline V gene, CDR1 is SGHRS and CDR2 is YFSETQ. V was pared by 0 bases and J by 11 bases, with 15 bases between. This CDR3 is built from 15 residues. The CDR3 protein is CASSLGDRPAAPLHF. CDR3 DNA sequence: TGCGCCAGCAGCTTGGGCGACAGGCCCGCGGCACCCCTCCACTTT.

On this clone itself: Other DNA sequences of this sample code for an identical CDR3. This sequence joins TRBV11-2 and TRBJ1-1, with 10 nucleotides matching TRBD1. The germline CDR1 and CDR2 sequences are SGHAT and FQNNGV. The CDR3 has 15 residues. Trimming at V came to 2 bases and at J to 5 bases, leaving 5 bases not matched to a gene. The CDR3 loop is CASSLPGQGNTEAFF. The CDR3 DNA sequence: TGTGCCAGCAGCTTACCGGGACAGGGGAATACTGAAGCTTTCTTT.

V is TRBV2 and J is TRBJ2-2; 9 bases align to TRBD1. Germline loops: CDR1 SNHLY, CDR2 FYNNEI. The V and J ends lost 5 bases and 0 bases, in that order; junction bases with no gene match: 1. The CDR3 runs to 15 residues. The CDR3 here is CASSRDRANTGELFF. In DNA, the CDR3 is TGTGCCAGCAGTCGGGACAGGGCGAACACCGGGGAGCTGTTTTTT.

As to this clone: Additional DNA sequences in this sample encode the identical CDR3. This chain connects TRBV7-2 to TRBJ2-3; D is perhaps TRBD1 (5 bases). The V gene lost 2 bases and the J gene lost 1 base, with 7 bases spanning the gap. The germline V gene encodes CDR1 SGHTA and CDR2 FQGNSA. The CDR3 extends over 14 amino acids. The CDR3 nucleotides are TGTGCCAGCAGCTTATCCAGGGGCACAGATACGCAGTATTTT. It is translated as CASSLSRGTDTQYF.

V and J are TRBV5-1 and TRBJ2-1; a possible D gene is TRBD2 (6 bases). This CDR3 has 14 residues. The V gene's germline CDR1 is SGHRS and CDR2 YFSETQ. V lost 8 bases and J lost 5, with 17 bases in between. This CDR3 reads CARAGRKRNNEQFF. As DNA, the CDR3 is TGCGCCAGGGCAGGGAGGAAACGTAACAATGAGCAGTTCTTC.

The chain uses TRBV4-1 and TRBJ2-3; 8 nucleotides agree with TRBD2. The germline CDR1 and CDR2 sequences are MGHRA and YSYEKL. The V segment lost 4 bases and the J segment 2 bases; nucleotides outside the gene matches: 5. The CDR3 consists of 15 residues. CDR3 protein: CASSLSGIFTDTQYF. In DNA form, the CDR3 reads TGCGCCAGCAGCCTTAGCGGGATATTCACAGATACGCAGTATTTT.

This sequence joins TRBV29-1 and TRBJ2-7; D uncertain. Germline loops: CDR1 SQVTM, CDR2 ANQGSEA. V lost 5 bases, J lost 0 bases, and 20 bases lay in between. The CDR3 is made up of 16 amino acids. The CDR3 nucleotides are TGCAGCGTTTCTGACTTTACCGTGGGTCGCTCCTACGAGCAGTACTTC. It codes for CSVSDFTVGRSYEQYF.

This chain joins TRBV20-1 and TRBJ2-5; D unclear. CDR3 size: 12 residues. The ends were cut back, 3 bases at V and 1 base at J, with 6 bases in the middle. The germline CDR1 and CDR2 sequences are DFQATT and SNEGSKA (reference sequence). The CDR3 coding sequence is TGCAGTGCTAGTACACGCCAAGAGACCCAGTACTTC. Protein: CSASTRQETQYF.

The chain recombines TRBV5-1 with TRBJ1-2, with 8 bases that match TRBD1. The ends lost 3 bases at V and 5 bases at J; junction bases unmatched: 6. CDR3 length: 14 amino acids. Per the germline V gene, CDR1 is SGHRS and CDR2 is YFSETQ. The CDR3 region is CASSSGQGSYGYTF. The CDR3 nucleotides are TGCGCCAGCAGCTCAGGACAGGGTTCTTATGGCTACACCTTC.

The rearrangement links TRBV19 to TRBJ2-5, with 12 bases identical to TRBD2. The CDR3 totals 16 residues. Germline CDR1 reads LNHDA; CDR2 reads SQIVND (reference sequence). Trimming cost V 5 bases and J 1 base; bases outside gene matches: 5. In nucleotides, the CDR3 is TGTGCCAGTAGTTTGTTGGGACTAGCGGGCCAAGAGACCCAGTACTTC. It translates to CASSLLGLAGQETQYF.

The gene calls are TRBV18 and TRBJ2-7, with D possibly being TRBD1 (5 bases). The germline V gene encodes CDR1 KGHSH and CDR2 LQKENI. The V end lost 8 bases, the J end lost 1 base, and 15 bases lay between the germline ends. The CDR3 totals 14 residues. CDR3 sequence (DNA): TGTGCCAGCGCAATCCAGACAGCGTCCTACGAGCAGTACTTC. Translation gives CASAIQTASYEQYF.

CDR3 residues: CASSAGLEVSEQYF. The DNA of the CDR3 is TGTGCCAGTAGTGCCGGACTAGAAGTCTCCGAGCAGTACTTC. The chain employs TRBV19 and TRBJ2-7; TRBD2 aligns across 7 bases. From germline, CDR1 is LNHDA and CDR2 SQIVND (reference sequence). V dropped 5 bases and J dropped 6; count of bases not matched to a gene: 10. CDR3 length: 14 amino acids. The full variable domain, in which reference TRBV19 and TRBJ2-7 provide the parts outside the CDR3, is DGGITQSPKYLFRKEGQNVTLSCEQNLNHDAMYWYRQDPGQGLRLIYYSQIVNDFQKGDIAEGYSVSREKKESFPLTVTSAQKNPTAFYLCASSAGLEVSEQYFGPGTRLTVT.

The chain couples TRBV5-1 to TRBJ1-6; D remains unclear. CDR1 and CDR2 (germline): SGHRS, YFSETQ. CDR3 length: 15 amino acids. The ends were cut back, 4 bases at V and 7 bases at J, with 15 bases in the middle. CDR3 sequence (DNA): TGCGCCAGCAGCCCGGTGGGAGCGCCAAATTCACCCCTCCACTTT. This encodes CASSPVGAPNSPLHF.

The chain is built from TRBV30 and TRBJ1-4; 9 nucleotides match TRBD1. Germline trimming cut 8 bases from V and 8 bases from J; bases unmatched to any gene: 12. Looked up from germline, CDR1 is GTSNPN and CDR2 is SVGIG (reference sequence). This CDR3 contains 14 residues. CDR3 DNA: TGTGCCCTGGCCCCTAACAGGGGGCACGAAAAACTGTTTTTT. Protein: CALAPNRGHEKLFF.

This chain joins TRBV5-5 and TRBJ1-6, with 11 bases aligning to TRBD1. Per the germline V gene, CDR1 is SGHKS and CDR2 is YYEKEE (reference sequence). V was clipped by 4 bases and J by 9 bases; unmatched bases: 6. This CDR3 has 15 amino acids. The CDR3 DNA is TGTGCCAGCAGCAATGGACAGGGGGCTTCTTCACCCCTCCACTTT. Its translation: CASSNGQGASSPLHF.

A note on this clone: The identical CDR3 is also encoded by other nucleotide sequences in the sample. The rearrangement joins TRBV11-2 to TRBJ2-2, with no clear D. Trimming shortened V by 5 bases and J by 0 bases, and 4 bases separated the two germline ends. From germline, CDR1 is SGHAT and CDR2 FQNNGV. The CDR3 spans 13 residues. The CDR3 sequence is CASSPTNTGELFF. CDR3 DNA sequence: TGTGCCAGCAGCCCAACGAACACCGGGGAGCTGTTTTTT.

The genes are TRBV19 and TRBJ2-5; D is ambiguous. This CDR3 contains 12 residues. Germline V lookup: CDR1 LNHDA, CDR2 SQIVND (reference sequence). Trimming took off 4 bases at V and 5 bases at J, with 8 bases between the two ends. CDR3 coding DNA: TGTGCCAGTAGTACGACACGGGAGACCCAGTACTTC. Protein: CASSTTRETQYF.

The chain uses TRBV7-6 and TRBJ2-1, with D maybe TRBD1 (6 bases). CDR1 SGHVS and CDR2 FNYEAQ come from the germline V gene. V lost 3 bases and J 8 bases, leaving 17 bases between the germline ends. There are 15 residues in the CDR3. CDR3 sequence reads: CASSFLGTRQHEQFF. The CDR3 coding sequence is TGTGCCAGCAGCTTCCTCGGGACACGGCAGCATGAGCAGTTCTTC.

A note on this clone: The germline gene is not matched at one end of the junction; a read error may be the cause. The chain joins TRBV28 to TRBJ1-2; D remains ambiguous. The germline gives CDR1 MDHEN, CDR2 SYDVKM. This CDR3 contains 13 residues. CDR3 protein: CASSLSKTQGSTF. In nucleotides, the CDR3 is TGTGCCAGCAGTTTATCTAAGACACAAGGCTCCACCTTC.

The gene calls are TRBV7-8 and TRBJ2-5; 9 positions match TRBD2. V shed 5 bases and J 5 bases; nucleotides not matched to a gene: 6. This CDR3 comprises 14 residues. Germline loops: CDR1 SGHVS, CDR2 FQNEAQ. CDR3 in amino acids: CASSQGLATETQYF. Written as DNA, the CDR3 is TGTGCCAGCAGCCAGGGACTAGCTACGGAGACCCAGTACTTC.

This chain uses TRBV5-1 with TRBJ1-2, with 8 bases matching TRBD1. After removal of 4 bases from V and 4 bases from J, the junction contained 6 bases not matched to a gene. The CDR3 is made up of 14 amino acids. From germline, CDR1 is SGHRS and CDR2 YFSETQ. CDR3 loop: CASSKDRVGYGYTF. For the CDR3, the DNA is TGCGCCAGCAGCAAGGACAGGGTGGGCTATGGCTACACCTTC.

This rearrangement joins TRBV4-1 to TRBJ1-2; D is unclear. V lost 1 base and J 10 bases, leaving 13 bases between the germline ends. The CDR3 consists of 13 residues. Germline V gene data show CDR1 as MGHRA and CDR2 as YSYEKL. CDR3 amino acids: CASSQGSGEDYTF. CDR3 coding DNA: TGCGCCAGCAGCCAAGGGTCAGGTGAAGACTACACCTTC.

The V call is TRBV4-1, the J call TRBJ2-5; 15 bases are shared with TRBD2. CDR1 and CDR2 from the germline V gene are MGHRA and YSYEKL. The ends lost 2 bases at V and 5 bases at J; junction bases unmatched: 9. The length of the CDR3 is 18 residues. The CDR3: CASSQWPGLAGGGETQYF. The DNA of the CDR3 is TGCGCCAGCAGCCAATGGCCGGGACTAGCGGGAGGAGGGGAGACCCAGTACTTC.

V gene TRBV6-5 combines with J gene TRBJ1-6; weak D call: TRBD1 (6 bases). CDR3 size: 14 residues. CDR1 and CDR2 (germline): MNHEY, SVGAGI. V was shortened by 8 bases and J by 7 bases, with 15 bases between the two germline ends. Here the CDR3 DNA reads TGTGCCAGCTCGGTGACAGGTTCAAATTCACCCCTCCACTTT. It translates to CASSVTGSNSPLHF.